These 2 T cell receptor beta chains share one sample of origin, sequenced in a study of spatial heterogeneity in lung cancer. Time point reported: sample taken at primary tumor resection. TCRdb used MiXCR to reprocess the 5' RACE reads, holding one entry per CDR3 protein. Among a few thousand distinct CDR3 sequences listed, 7% to 9% were seen once. Here the sequenced sample was normal lung tissue next to the tumor, taken at surgery. The receptor set was obtained from a male donor with early-stage non-small cell lung cancer.

This clonotype was picked up a small number of times. The chain couples TRBV20-1 to TRBJ2-3, with D unclear. The germline V and J ends were trimmed by 3 bases and 3 bases, with 10 bases remaining between them. The length of the CDR3 is 13 residues. From germline, CDR1 is DFQATT and CDR2 SNEGSKA (reference sequence). This CDR3 is CSARSASTDTQYF. The CDR3 DNA is TGCAGTGCTAGGTCAGCTAGTACAGATACGCAGTATTTT.

The chain has TRBV4-1 and TRBJ2-7, with 12 bases that match TRBD2. Looked up from germline, CDR1 is MGHRA and CDR2 is YSYEKL. The CDR3 is made up of 18 amino acids. V gave up 0 bases and J gave up 4 bases; unmatched junction bases: 10. CDR3 nucleotides: TGCGCCAGCAGCCAAGATCGCCTGACTAGCGGGAGTCGGTACGAGCAGTACTTC. Its protein product is CASSQDRLTSGSRYEQYF.